The 7 T cell receptor beta chains below were found in one sample sequenced in a study of blood T cell repertoires in COVID-19. Repertoires were generated with immunoSEQ multiplex PCR, while TCRdb's copy carries only in-frame clones and drops some. The sample lists 360,000 or so clones; roughly 90% were seen once. The sample consisted of PBMCs or T cells enriched from blood (not recorded which). These receptors originate from a woman in her 30s who had been exposed to COVID-19.

The gene calls are TRBV28 and TRBJ1-1, with 10 bases matching TRBD1. The trim removed 10 bases at V and 2 bases at J, leaving 10 bases unmatched. Germline CDR1 reads MDHEN; CDR2 reads SYDVKM. The length of the CDR3 is 15 residues. The CDR3: CATTRGTGVNTEAFF. DNA of the CDR3: TGTGCCACTACTCGGGGGACAGGGGTAAACACTGAAGCTTTCTTT.

The CDR3 region is CASRQGAKSYEQYF. CDR3 nucleotides: TGTGCCAGCAGACAGGGCGCCAAATCCTACGAGCAGTACTTC. This chain uses TRBV28 with TRBJ2-7, with D possibly being TRBD1 (6 bases). Germline lookup yields CDR1 MDHEN and CDR2 SYDVKM. The V end was cut by 6 bases, the J end by 1 base, with 13 bases between. The CDR3 loop spans 14 amino acids.

The chain carries TRBV28 and TRBJ2-2, with D uncertain. The CDR3 covers 14 residues. The germline V gene encodes CDR1 MDHEN and CDR2 SYDVKM. V was pared by 6 bases and J by 7 bases, with 15 bases between. Here the CDR3 reads CASSPRRVDGELFF. The CDR3 region has the DNA TGTGCCAGCAGCCCCCGACGGGTTGACGGGGAGCTGTTTTTT.

The chain joins TRBV19 to TRBJ2-3; 10 bases fit TRBD2. The germline V gene has CDR1 LNHDA and CDR2 SQIVND (reference sequence). Trimming took 3 bases from V and 8 from J; bases not matched to a gene: 8. The CDR3 length is 15 residues. The CDR3 is CASSILGLARGTQYF. The CDR3, as DNA: TGTGCCAGTAGTATTTTGGGACTAGCGAGAGGTACGCAGTATTTT.

The chain combines TRBV10-3 with TRBJ2-5, with TRBD1 matching 9 bases. Germline V gene sequence: CDR1 ENHRY, CDR2 SYGVKD. The CDR3 runs to 14 residues. V lost 3 bases to trimming and J lost 2 bases; unmatched junction nucleotides: 1. CDR3 DNA: TGTGCCATCAGTGACGGACAGGGGCAAGAGACCCAGTACTTC. Protein sequence: CAISDGQGQETQYF.

This chain joins TRBV19 and TRBJ2-5; maybe TRBD2 (6 bases). The CDR3 loop spans 14 amino acids. Germline V gene lookup returns CDR1 LNHDA and CDR2 SQIVND (reference sequence). The V gene lost 3 bases and the J gene lost 1 base, with 9 bases spanning the gap. CDR3 bases: TGTGCCAGTAGTATTTGGGGACTCCAAGAGACCCAGTACTTC. Residues: CASSIWGLQETQYF.

The V and J genes are TRBV3-1 (or the pseudogene TRBV3-2) and TRBJ2-2; D may be TRBD1 (5 bases). Germline assignment: CDR1 LGHDT and CDR2 YNNKEL (reference sequence). CDR3 size: 15 residues. The V end lost 1 base, the J end lost 4 bases, and 10 bases lay between the germline ends. The DNA of the CDR3 is TGTGCCAGCAGCCAAGGCACAGGCCTCACCGGGGAGCTGTTTTTT. Translation: CASSQGTGLTGELFF.